Sequencing of this T cell receptor beta chain was carried out in a study of cytomegalovirus exposure and HLA in healthy donors. With respect to this clone: The antigen is not known.

Whereas donors were nominally healthy upon sampling, unrecorded immune exposures were probable. Study findings and constraints: Most TCR sequences were uncommon, yet certain public TCRs appeared in many donors.

PCR involved 60 Vbeta and 13 Jbeta primers. Sequencing used immunoSEQ multiplex PCR; TCRdb keeps in-frame clones, though not all of them. The sample consists of about 230,000 clones, around 85% of them appearing once. The material sequenced was PBMCs. The receptor comes from a human donor in good health.

This CDR3 is CASSLWGEQFF. In DNA form, the CDR3 reads TGTGCCAGCAGTTTATGGGGCGAGCAGTTCTTC. The J gene is TRBJ2-1, the V gene TRBV28; D is undetermined. Germline CDR1 is MDHEN and CDR2 is SYDVKM. The CDR3 length is 11 residues. Between the trimmed V and J ends, which lost 0 bases and 10 bases, there was a span of 4 bases.